One sample yielded the 31 T cell receptor beta chains listed below, sequenced in a study of vaccination and CD4 T cells after COVID-19. These receptors are not linked to any known antigen. Treatment specified: roughly ten-day PBMC culture with coronavirus spike peptide pools or control peptides (ViraFEST assay). An Oncomine TCR Beta short-read assay was used to sequence the DNA from cultured CD4+ T cells. TCRdb processed the PCR reads anew with MiXCR; each CDR3 protein has one entry. The sample gives about 5,200 distinct CDR3 sequences, 35% to 50% of which show up once; approximately 30% is in the top ten. The specimen was CD4+ T cells from blood, cultured in vitro. These TCRs come from a human donor who had recovered from COVID-19.

By frequency in the sample, this clonotype is large. The junction and the germline gene differ at one end; a read error may be behind it. The rearrangement uses TRBV7-7 and TRBJ2-1; D may match TRBD1 or TRBD2 (5 bases each). This CDR3 is built from 14 residues. The germline gives CDR1 SSHAT, CDR2 FNYEAQ (reference sequence). The CDR3 region has the DNA TGTGCTAGCAGCTTAGGTGGGGGTTCGACAGAGCAGTTCTTC. Translation: CASSLGGGSTEQFF.

V and J are TRBV11-3 and TRBJ1-2, with a tentative D call TRBD1 (5 bases). Trimming stripped 5 bases from V and 8 bases from J, with 27 bases between. Germline V gives CDR1 SGHNT, CDR2 YENEEA. The CDR3 is made up of 17 amino acids. In DNA form, the CDR3 reads TGTGCCAGCAGCAGAACCGGGTTCAATCAAGGGGCATTAGGCTACACCTTC. It specifies CASSRTGFNQGALGYTF.

A note on this clonotype: A junction end diverges from the germline sequence, so it may reflect a read error. This chain uses TRBV27 with TRBJ1-1, with 9 positions matching TRBD1. Germline V CDR1 and CDR2: MNHEY, SMNVEV (reference sequence). CDR3 size: 13 residues. This CDR3 is CDSSLQGAGGAFF. DNA of the CDR3: TGTGACAGCAGTCTACAGGGGGCCGGGGGAGCTTTCTTT.

The J gene is TRBJ2-2, the V gene TRBV7-9, with no clear D. Trimming took off 2 bases at V and 6 bases at J, with 7 bases between the two ends. The CDR3 runs to 13 residues. Looked up from germline, CDR1 is SEHNR and CDR2 is FQNEAQ (reference sequence). In DNA, the CDR3 is TGTGCCAGCAGCTTAATAGACGCCGGGGAGCTGTTTTTT. Translation gives CASSLIDAGELFF.

The chain recombines TRBV20-1 with TRBJ1-1; D is perhaps TRBD1 (6 bases). This CDR3 contains 14 residues. V lost 2 bases, J lost 3 bases, and 13 bases lay in between. CDR1 and CDR2 (germline): DFQATT, SNEGSKA (reference sequence). This CDR3 reads CSARTGAGDTEAFF. CDR3 DNA sequence: TGCAGTGCTAGAACGGGGGCGGGCGACACTGAAGCTTTCTTT.

The J gene is TRBJ1-5, the V gene TRBV19; TRBD1 aligns across 10 bases. V shed 0 bases, J shed 0 bases, and the junction held 5 bases outside the gene matches. From germline, CDR1 is LNHDA and CDR2 SQIVND (reference sequence). The CDR3 totals 18 residues. The CDR3 DNA reads as TGTGCCAGTAGTATAGATAGGGACAGGGGATATAGCAATCAGCCCCAGCATTTT. It translates to CASSIDRDRGYSNQPQHF.

J is TRBJ2-4 and V is TRBV5-8, with 9 bases matching TRBD1. CDR3 size: 14 residues. The V segment lost 0 bases and the J segment 8 bases; nucleotides outside the gene matches: 3. Germline-derived CDR1 and CDR2 are SGHTS and YDEGEE. The CDR3 loop reads CASSLDRGRDIQYF. The CDR3 nucleotides are TGTGCCAGCAGCTTGGACAGGGGGCGTGACATTCAGTACTTC.

The chain uses TRBV12-5 and TRBJ1-1; D is ambiguous. The CDR3 totals 14 residues. The germline gives CDR1 LGHNT, CDR2 FRNRAP. Trimming removed 2 bases at V and 6 bases at J, with 13 bases between. The chain's CDR3 is CASGLTASIPEAFF. The CDR3 bases are TGTGCTAGTGGTTTGACTGCTTCGATCCCTGAAGCTTTCTTT.

This clonotype was counted between two and nine times. V gene TRBV19 combines with J gene TRBJ1-2; D unclear. This CDR3 comprises 14 residues. CDR1 is LNHDA and CDR2 is SQIVND in the germline V gene (reference sequence). The V gene lost 5 bases and the J gene lost 6 bases, with 16 bases spanning the gap. The chain's CDR3 is CASSVRYTRHGYTF. CDR3 DNA sequence: TGTGCCAGTAGTGTCAGGTACACGAGGCATGGCTACACCTTC.

V is TRBV7-6 and J is TRBJ2-2; the D is unclear. Trimming removed 2 bases at V and 5 bases at J, with 6 bases between. The germline CDR1 and CDR2 sequences are SGHVS and FNYEAQ. The CDR3 has 13 amino acids. The CDR3 coding sequence is TGTGCCAGCAGCTTAATGTGGACCGGGGAGCTGTTTTTT. Protein sequence: CASSLMWTGELFF.

This clonotype was picked up a small number of times. The CDR3 DNA reads as TGCGCCAGCAGACAGGGTTATAATTCACCCCTCCACTTT. Protein sequence: CASRQGYNSPLHF. The gene calls are TRBV5-1 and TRBJ1-6; weak D call: TRBD1 (6 bases). This CDR3 has 13 amino acids. With 5 bases removed from V and 4 bases from J, the gap between germline ends came to 7 bases. CDR1 is SGHRS, CDR2 YFSETQ, per germline.

This clonotype was seen more than once but under ten times. This chain joins TRBV27 and TRBJ1-1, with TRBD1 as a possible D gene (5 bases). The CDR3 runs 13 residues. V dropped 0 bases and J dropped 3 bases, with 5 bases sitting between them. CDR1 is MNHEY and CDR2 is SMNVEV in the germline V gene (reference sequence). CDR3 in DNA: TGTGCCAGCAGTTTATCCAGGGACACTGAAGCTTTCTTT. It is translated as CASSLSRDTEAFF.

The chain couples TRBV6-1 to TRBJ1-6, with 7 nucleotides matching TRBD1. This CDR3 is 17 amino acids long. J was trimmed by 10 bases and V by 2 bases; bases with no gene match: 14. Germline CDR1 and CDR2: MNHNS and SASEGT. The CDR3 protein is CASSESGTARTLSPLHF. As DNA, the CDR3 is TGTGCCAGCAGTGAATCGGGGACAGCCCGGACCCTCTCACCCCTCCACTTT.

By frequency in the sample, this clonotype is large. The gene calls are TRBV7-2 and TRBJ1-5; no firm D call. Per the germline V gene, CDR1 is SGHTA and CDR2 is FQGNSA. The CDR3 runs to 12 residues. V lost 5 bases to trimming and J lost 3 bases, with 5 bases between them. CDR3 protein: CASSIYNQPQHF. CDR3 in DNA: TGTGCCAGCAGCATTTACAATCAGCCCCAGCATTTT.

The sample holds a few counts of this clonotype. The chain joins TRBV24-1 to TRBJ1-5; 8 nucleotides match TRBD1. Germline V lookup: CDR1 KGHDR, CDR2 SFDVKD. This CDR3 is 15 amino acids long. Trimming cost V 7 bases and J 4 bases; bases outside gene matches: 8. In DNA, the CDR3 is TGTGCCACCAGGTCGGGCCAGGGGGCGAATCAGCCCCAGCATTTT. Translated, it gives CATRSGQGANQPQHF.

The chain employs TRBV7-9 and TRBJ2-1; 12 bases are shared with TRBD2. V was pared by 4 bases and J by 0 bases, with 13 bases of the junction left unmatched. The germline V gene encodes CDR1 SEHNR and CDR2 FQNEAQ (reference sequence). This CDR3 spans 20 amino acids. The CDR3: CASSSRVGLAGGYSYNEQFF. In nucleotides, the CDR3 is TGTGCCAGCAGCTCTAGAGTGGGTCTAGCGGGAGGGTACTCCTACAATGAGCAGTTCTTC.

The rearrangement joins TRBV4-1 to TRBJ2-7, with 12 bases that match TRBD2. Per germline, CDR1 MGHRA and CDR2 YSYEKL. CDR3 length equals 17 residues. Unmatched junction bases numbered 6, after V lost 1 base and J lost 2 bases. CDR3 bases: TGCGCCAGCAGCCAAGGAGGACTAGCGGGGCAAACCTACGAGCAGTACTTC. As protein: CASSQGGLAGQTYEQYF.

This clonotype was picked up a small number of times. The J gene is TRBJ1-2, the V gene TRBV19, with 7 bases matching TRBD1. Germline-derived CDR1 and CDR2 are LNHDA and SQIVND (reference sequence). The CDR3 contains 12 residues. The V segment lost 5 bases and the J segment 4 bases; nucleotides outside the gene matches: 1. CDR3 residues: CASSRQGYGYTF. DNA of the CDR3: TGTGCCAGTAGTCGACAGGGCTATGGCTACACCTTC.

The CDR3 protein is CASSLGGHSQPQHF. For the CDR3, the DNA is TGTGCCAGCAGTTTGGGGGGGCATAGTCAGCCCCAGCATTTT. This chain connects TRBV28 to TRBJ1-5, with D possibly TRBD1 on 6 matching bases. Germline CDR1 is MDHEN and CDR2 is SYDVKM. The ends were cut back, 3 bases at V and 6 bases at J, with 12 bases in the middle. CDR3 length: 14 amino acids.

This clonotype was picked up a small number of times. The J gene is TRBJ2-5, the V gene TRBV20-1, with D tentatively TRBD2 (6 bases). The CDR3 extends over 15 amino acids. Per the germline V gene, CDR1 is DFQATT and CDR2 is SNEGSKA (reference sequence). V was cut by 0 bases and J by 5 bases, with 16 bases left in between. This CDR3 is CSARDTSGVWETQYF. The CDR3 coding sequence is TGCAGTGCTAGAGACACCTCGGGGGTTTGGGAGACCCAGTACTTC.

V gene TRBV21-1 combines with J gene TRBJ2-4; the table's D call TRBD1 went unverified against the DNA. TRBV21-1 is shown as a pseudogene. The CDR3 loop spans 18 amino acids. The CDR3, as DNA: TGTGCCAGCAGCAAAGCTCAGGGGGGCCGGGCATCCAAAAACATTCAGTACTTC. Translated, it gives CASSKAQGGRASKNIQYF.

The CDR3 spells CASSRTDYNEQFF. CDR3 sequence (DNA): TGTGCCAGCAGCAGGACTGATTACAATGAGCAGTTCTTC. The chain couples TRBV6-1 to TRBJ2-1, with D possibly being TRBD2 (5 bases). This CDR3 is 13 amino acids long. The germline V and J ends were trimmed by 6 bases and 4 bases, with 10 bases remaining between them. Germline V lookup: CDR1 MNHNS, CDR2 SASEGT.

The chain links TRBV27 to TRBJ2-6; a possible D gene is TRBD1 (5 bases). The V end lost 6 bases, the J end lost 1 base, and 13 bases lay between the germline ends. This CDR3 region has 16 residues. Germline V gene data show CDR1 as MNHEY and CDR2 as SMNVEV (reference sequence). The CDR3 DNA follows: TGTGCCAGCAGCACCACCAGGGATTCTGGGGCCAACGTCCTGACTTTC. It is translated as CASSTTRDSGANVLTF. The full variable domain, rest sourced from reference TRBV27 and TRBJ2-6, is EAQVTQNPRYLITVTGKKLTVTCSQNMNHEYMSWYRQDPGLGLRQIYYSMNVEVTDKGDVPEGYKVSRKEKRNFPLILESPSPNQTSLYFCASSTTRDSGANVLTFGAGSRLTVL.

This clonotype was recorded a few times. The chain has TRBV20-1 and TRBJ1-5; 8 nucleotides agree with TRBD1. The CDR3 extends over 15 amino acids. The V segment lost 0 bases and the J segment 4 bases; nucleotides outside the gene matches: 5. Per the germline V gene, CDR1 is DFQATT and CDR2 is SNEGSKA (reference sequence). Here the CDR3 reads CSAREGQGRNQPQHF. The CDR3 DNA sequence: TGCAGTGCTAGAGAAGGACAGGGTAGGAATCAGCCCCAGCATTTT.

This clonotype rates as medium-sized. The chain uses TRBV19 and TRBJ2-1; possibly TRBD2 for D (7 bases). Germline V gene data show CDR1 as LNHDA and CDR2 as SQIVND (reference sequence). The CDR3 loop spans 15 amino acids. V shed 3 bases and J shed 6 bases, with 15 bases lying between them. The CDR3 DNA sequence: TGTGCCAGTAGTATTCCTAGGGGGGGATCCAATGAGCAGTTCTTC. Protein product: CASSIPRGGSNEQFF.

This clonotype was found once. The chain combines TRBV14 with TRBJ1-1; D gene uncertain. The V gene lost 1 base and the J gene lost 5 bases, with 5 bases spanning the gap. Germline CDR1 SGHDN, CDR2 FVKESK. There are 12 residues in the CDR3. This CDR3 reads CASSQGGTEAFF. The CDR3, as DNA: TGTGCCAGCAGCCAAGGGGGAACTGAAGCTTTCTTT.

The chain recombines TRBV27 with TRBJ2-7; D gene uncertain. Germline V gene data show CDR1 as MNHEY and CDR2 as SMNVEV (reference sequence). The CDR3 loop spans 14 amino acids. V was cut by 5 bases and J by 2 bases, with 13 bases left in between. The CDR3 DNA sequence: TGTGCCAGCAGTCCCCGTCTTGGGCCCTACGAGCAGTACTTC. Protein: CASSPRLGPYEQYF.

This clonotype has more than one count but fewer than ten. This chain connects TRBV10-3 to TRBJ2-1, with 14 bases that match TRBD2. J lost 8 bases, V lost 9 bases, and 3 bases had no gene match. Germline V lookup: CDR1 ENHRY, CDR2 SYGVKD. The CDR3 runs to 13 residues. The CDR3 sequence is CAIGTSGGHEQFF. The CDR3 DNA reads TGTGCCATTGGGACTAGCGGGGGTCATGAGCAGTTCTTC.

In this sample, this clonotype turned up a few times. The chain links TRBV15 to TRBJ2-1; 7 positions match TRBD2. Unmatched junction bases numbered 0, after V lost 3 bases and J lost 4 bases. The V gene's germline CDR1 is LNHNV and CDR2 YYDKDF (reference sequence). The CDR3 loop spans 13 amino acids. The CDR3 loop is CATSRGLYNEQFF. CDR3 DNA: TGTGCCACCAGCAGGGGACTATACAATGAGCAGTTCTTC.

The chain employs TRBV7-2 and TRBJ1-2; TRBD1 agrees at 7 bases. CDR1 SGHTA and CDR2 FQGNSA come from the germline V gene. V lost 1 base to trimming and J lost 6 bases; unmatched junction nucleotides: 8. This CDR3 has 15 amino acids. The DNA of the CDR3 is TGTGCCAGCAGCTTAGGATCGTTACAGGGGAATGGCTACACCTTC. Translated, it gives CASSLGSLQGNGYTF.

The chain is built from TRBV30 and TRBJ2-5, with unresolved D. The CDR3 has 14 amino acids. The V end was cut by 0 bases, the J end by 2 bases, with 10 bases between. In germline, CDR1 is GTSNPN, CDR2 SVGIG (reference sequence). The CDR3 DNA reads as TGTGCCTGGAGTGTGACCCCCCAGCAAGAGACCCAGTACTTC. This encodes CAWSVTPQQETQYF.